A single sample is the source of the 13 T cell receptor beta chains below, sequenced in a study of blood T cells in healthy people across ages. It was with a sample-barcoded 5' primer and a J-beta primer mix that a second PCR of about 7 to 12 cycles was run. TCRdb re-derived calls from the 5' RACE reads in MiXCR, one entry per CDR3 protein. The table lists some 860,000 distinct CDR3 sequences, approximately 60% of them singletons. The sequenced material came from blood. The receptors shown here come from a man aged 40-55 years in good health.

This clonotype has a single count. This chain links TRBV24-1 with TRBJ2-7, with TRBD1 as a possible D gene (5 bases). V was clipped by 4 bases and J by 7 bases, with 13 bases between them. There are 13 residues in the CDR3. Germline CDR1 KGHDR, CDR2 SFDVKD. In nucleotides, the CDR3 is TGTGCCACCAGTGAGCTGACAGTAAATGAGCAGTACTTC. It encodes CATSELTVNEQYF.

CDR3 loop: CASSVRPIGTSSDTQYF. DNA for the CDR3: TGCGCCAGCAGCGTCCGGCCTATCGGGACTTCCTCAGATACGCAGTATTTT. The chain recombines TRBV5-1 with TRBJ2-3; D might be TRBD2 (6 bases). In germline, CDR1 is SGHRS, CDR2 YFSETQ. V gave up 4 bases and J gave up 4 bases, with 22 bases separating them. The CDR3 consists of 17 residues.

This clonotype has only a few counts. The rearrangement uses TRBV3-1 and TRBJ1-4; perhaps TRBD1 as D (6 bases). Trimming left V 4 bases short and J 7 bases short, with 13 bases between. This CDR3 comprises 14 residues. The germline gives CDR1 LGHDT, CDR2 YNNKEL (reference sequence). The DNA for the CDR3 is TGTGCCAGCAGCCTCCGGACAGCGGCTGAAAAACTGTTTTTT. Its protein is CASSLRTAAEKLFF.

This clonotype was seen only a few times. A read error may produce the germline difference seen at one junction end. The chain links TRBV27 to TRBJ2-5; 7 positions match TRBD1. The V gene's germline CDR1 is MNHEY and CDR2 SMNVEV (reference sequence). The CDR3 runs to 14 residues. Here the CDR3 reads CASRTGPSVETRYF. DNA for the CDR3: TGTGCCAGCAGGACAGGGCCATCAGTGGAGACCCGGTACTTC.

About this clonotype: Germline is not matched at one junction end, which may reflect a read error. The V call is TRBV4-2, the J call TRBJ1-4; TRBD1 is a possible D gene (5 bases). This CDR3 contains 14 residues. Germline V gives CDR1 LGHNA, CDR2 YNFKEQ. The CDR3 nucleotides read TGTGCCAGCAGCCAAGGGACAACTAATGAAAAACTATTTTTT. Its translation is CASSQGTTNEKLFF.

V is TRBV4-1 and J is TRBJ2-1; perhaps TRBD1 as D (6 bases). This CDR3 contains 14 residues. CDR1 is MGHRA, CDR2 YSYEKL, per germline. V shed 5 bases and J shed 6 bases, with 14 bases lying between them. The CDR3 protein is CASSSPTGLNEQFF. As DNA, the CDR3 is TGCGCCAGCAGCTCGCCAACAGGGCTCAATGAGCAGTTCTTC.

The chain combines TRBV7-2 with TRBJ1-2; D ambiguous. This CDR3 spans 15 amino acids. Germline V CDR1 and CDR2: SGHTA, FQGNSA. Trimming shortened V by 1 base and J by 2 bases, and 11 bases separated the two germline ends. The CDR3 nucleotides are TGTGCCAGCAGCTTAGACTTGCTGGAGAACTATGGCTACACCTTC. Protein product: CASSLDLLENYGYTF.

V gene TRBV6-2 or TRBV6-3 combines with J gene TRBJ2-1, with D possibly TRBD1 on 8 matching bases. Germline V gene sequence: CDR1 MNHEY, CDR2 SVGEGT. The CDR3 has 17 residues. The V end was cut by 6 bases, the J end by 4 bases, with 22 bases between. Written as DNA, the CDR3 is TGTGCCAGCAGGCCCAGGACAGGGACTACCATTTACAATGAGCAGTTCTTC. Its protein product is CASRPRTGTTIYNEQFF.

The CDR3 here is CASSVTSVSNTGELFF. In DNA form, the CDR3 reads TGTGCCAGCAGCGTTACTAGCGTGTCGAACACCGGGGAGCTGTTTTTT. V gene TRBV7-3 combines with J gene TRBJ2-2, with TRBD2 matching 7 bases. V lost 5 bases and J lost 0; bases outside the gene matches: 6. The CDR3 sequence is 16 residues long. Looked up from germline, CDR1 is SGHTA and CDR2 is FQGTGA.

The genes are TRBV29-1 and TRBJ2-7, with a weak D call TRBD2 (6 bases). TRBJ2-5 explains the end of the DNA better; the J call may be wrong. CDR1 and CDR2 from the germline V gene are SQVTM and ANQGSEA. The CDR3 totals 13 residues. The CDR3: CSVEAGVAETQYF. CDR3 DNA: TGCAGCGTTGAAGCGGGAGTGGCAGAGACCCAGTACTTC.

This chain connects TRBV12-3 or TRBV12-4 to TRBJ1-1, with 7 bases fitting TRBD1. V lost 1 base, J lost 8 bases, and 4 bases stayed unmatched. The CDR3 runs 13 residues. The chain's CDR3 is CASSLGGGGEAFF. The CDR3, as DNA: TGTGCCAGCAGTTTAGGAGGGGGCGGCGAAGCTTTCTTT.

The V call is TRBV2, the J call TRBJ2-7; D is possibly TRBD2 (5 bases). The V gene lost 8 bases and the J gene lost 3 bases, with 17 bases spanning the gap. Germline values: CDR1 SNHLY, CDR2 FYNNEI. The CDR3 totals 14 residues. CDR3 sequence (DNA): TGTGCCAGCCGGAGGTCCTACCTCCTCTACGAGCAGTACTTC. It is translated as CASRRSYLLYEQYF.

This clonotype appeared a single time. This sequence joins TRBV6-1 and TRBJ1-6; TRBD1 might be the D (5 bases). Germline-derived CDR1 and CDR2 are MNHNS and SASEGT. This CDR3 is built from 19 residues. Trimming left V 7 bases short and J 0 bases short, with 22 bases between. The CDR3 sequence is CASTTQDSYRSSYNSPLHF. The CDR3 DNA reads as TGTGCCAGCACCACACAAGACAGCTACAGGAGCTCCTATAATTCACCCCTCCACTTT.